Each of the 4 T cell receptor beta chains below was sequenced from the same sample in a study of blood T cell repertoires in COVID-19. Sequencing was performed with immunoSEQ multiplex PCR; in TCRdb, only in-frame clones are kept and a portion is missing. The sample has roughly 280,000 clones; less than 90% are singletons. Sequenced sample: peripheral blood. The receptors originated from a man aged 25 to 40 with active or convalescent COVID-19.

The rearrangement joins TRBV5-1 to TRBJ2-5; 8 bases are a match to TRBD1. The junction had 7 bases not matched to a gene; V was cut back by 4 bases and J by 5 bases. Germline CDR1 and CDR2: SGHRS and YFSETQ. The CDR3 loop spans 14 amino acids. The CDR3 spells CASSPDRGDETQYF. Written as DNA, the CDR3 is TGCGCCAGCAGCCCCGACAGGGGTGATGAGACCCAGTACTTC.

This sequence joins TRBV4-3 and TRBJ2-1; 7 bases are a match to TRBD1. The CDR3 spans 17 residues. The ends lost 2 bases at V and 0 bases at J; junction bases unmatched: 7. CDR1 and CDR2 (germline): LGHNA, YSLEER. The DNA for the CDR3 is TGCGCCAGCAGCCAAAAGACAGGGCCCAGCTCCTACAATGAGCAGTTCTTC. As protein: CASSQKTGPSSYNEQFF.

This clone was counted between two and nine times. V is TRBV9 and J is TRBJ1-6; 7 bases match TRBD1. CDR1 SGDLS and CDR2 YYNGEE come from the germline V gene. The CDR3 has 15 amino acids. V was pared by 3 bases and J by 7 bases, with 7 bases of the junction left unmatched. CDR3 in amino acids: CASSGRQGSNSPLHF. As DNA, the CDR3 is TGTGCCAGCAGCGGCCGACAGGGTAGCAATTCACCCCTCCACTTT.

The gene calls are TRBV5-6 and TRBJ2-7; D unclear. The length of the CDR3 is 13 residues. Germline V gene data show CDR1 as SGHDT and CDR2 as YYEEEE. Trimming took off 0 bases at V and 3 bases at J, with 7 bases between the two ends. CDR3 residues: CASSLASGYEQYF. Written as DNA, the CDR3 is TGTGCCAGCAGCTTGGCCAGTGGCTACGAGCAGTACTTC.